This passage covers 16 T cell receptor beta chains from one sample sequenced in a study of beta chain features in type 1 diabetes. Study-level points and caveats: TCRB CDR3 length was moderately but significantly reduced in all four CD4+ subsets of Type 1 diabetes patients.

Since all of the isolated RNA was reverse transcribed, expressed TCRB transcripts were what got sequenced. Some clones are missing from TCRdb's copy, which holds only in-frame ones; the method was immunoSEQ multiplex PCR. The sample has under 350,000 clones; roughly 13% are singletons. Antigen specificity for these receptors is unknown. Sequenced material: naive CD4+ T cells from blood. All receptors derive from a man aged 30-40 years with type 1 diabetes.

This clone was counted between two and nine times. The chain employs TRBV2 and TRBJ1-4, with 7 positions matching TRBD1. The V gene end was trimmed by 8 bases and the J gene end by 0 bases; junction bases not matched to a gene: 9. This CDR3 comprises 16 residues. Germline V gives CDR1 SNHLY, CDR2 FYNNEI. Here the CDR3 DNA reads TGTGCCAGCTTCGGACAGGCATCTGCAACTAATGAAAAACTGTTTTTT. Protein sequence: CASFGQASATNEKLFF.

This clone was found a few times. The chain recombines TRBV18 with TRBJ1-1, with no clear D. Trimming took 0 bases from V and 1 from J, leaving 6 bases between them. CDR1 is KGHSH, CDR2 LQKENI, per germline. CDR3 length: 14 amino acids. The CDR3 nucleotides read TGTGCCAGCTCACCACCGGAGGGGAACACTGAAGCTTTCTTT. Amino acid sequence: CASSPPEGNTEAFF. Filled out from reference TRBV18 and TRBJ1-1, the complete variable domain reads NAGVMQNPRHLVRRRGQEARLRCSPMKGHSHVYWYRQLPEEGLKFMVYLQKENIIDESGMPKERFSAEFPKEGPSILRIQQVVRGDSAAYFCASSPPEGNTEAFFGQGTRLTVV.

J is TRBJ1-4 and V is TRBV2; 10 positions match TRBD1. The CDR3 covers 13 residues. Germline V gene data show CDR1 as SNHLY and CDR2 as FYNNEI. J was trimmed by 5 bases and V by 6 bases; bases with no gene match: 0. The CDR3 DNA reads TGTGCCAGCAGGGGACAGGGGAATGAAAAACTGTTTTTT. It encodes CASRGQGNEKLFF.

The genes are TRBV5-1 and TRBJ2-3, with TRBD1 matching 7 bases. Germline values: CDR1 SGHRS, CDR2 YFSETQ. Trimming removed 4 bases from V and 6 bases from J; junction bases left unmatched: 17. The CDR3 covers 17 residues. CDR3 region: CASSLINGTETSDTQYF. In DNA, the CDR3 is TGCGCCAGCAGCCTCATAAATGGGACAGAAACCTCGGATACGCAGTATTTT.

The chain couples TRBV29-1 to TRBJ2-1; 7 nucleotides agree with TRBD1. The CDR3 has 13 amino acids. V gave up 1 base and J gave up 6 bases; unmatched junction bases: 3. Germline V gene data show CDR1 as SQVTM and CDR2 as ANQGSEA. In DNA form, the CDR3 reads TGCAGCGTTGAAGGGCCAGGGGGCAATGAGCAGTTCTTC. It codes for CSVEGPGGNEQFF.

This clone was seen more than once but under ten times. The chain combines TRBV6-5 with TRBJ2-7; D might be TRBD2 (6 bases). The germline V gene has CDR1 MNHEY and CDR2 SVGAGI. The CDR3 covers 12 residues. The CDR3 sequence is CAPLAGFIEQYF. As DNA, the CDR3 is TGTGCTCCTCTTGCGGGGTTTATCGAGCAGTACTTC.

The CDR3 coding sequence is TGTGCCAGCAGCTTTCCTGGGGGGTATGGCTACACCTTC. Its protein product is CASSFPGGYGYTF. The J gene is TRBJ1-2, the V gene TRBV11-2, with D possibly being TRBD1 (5 bases). CDR3 size: 13 residues. Per the germline V gene, CDR1 is SGHAT and CDR2 is FQNNGV. Trimming shortened V by 3 bases and J by 5 bases, and 10 bases separated the two germline ends.

The table lists this clone with a few counts. The chain joins TRBV30 to TRBJ1-4, with 12 bases aligning to TRBD1. V was pared by 0 bases and J by 8 bases, with 10 bases of the junction left unmatched. Per the germline V gene, CDR1 is GTSNPN and CDR2 is SVGIG (reference sequence). The length of the CDR3 is 17 residues. CDR3 DNA: TGTGCCTGGAGTGTTCGGGACAGGGGGCTATTTAGGGAAAAACTGTTTTTT. This gives the protein CAWSVRDRGLFREKLFF.

CDR3 coding DNA: TGTGCCAGCAGAACGGGACCCTCCACAGGGGAGCAGTTCTTC. This translates into CASRTGPSTGEQFF. J is TRBJ2-1 and V is TRBV7-2, with D possibly TRBD1 on 6 matching bases. This CDR3 spans 14 amino acids. Germline assignment: CDR1 SGHTA and CDR2 FQGNSA. Between the trimmed V and J ends, which lost 6 bases and 10 bases, there was a span of 19 bases.

This clone was detected a few times. Other DNA sequences in this specimen translate into the identical CDR3. The chain recombines TRBV28 with TRBJ2-1, with 8 nucleotides matching TRBD1. CDR1 is MDHEN and CDR2 is SYDVKM in the germline V gene. Losses at the gene ends were 4 bases for V and 4 bases for J; bases not matched to a gene: 3. CDR3 length: 14 amino acids. CDR3 protein: CASSSGQVYNEQFF. The CDR3 region has the DNA TGTGCCAGCAGTTCGGGACAGGTATACAATGAGCAGTTCTTC.

This clone occurred a few times. This chain links TRBV5-4 with TRBJ2-3, with D possibly TRBD2 on 6 matching bases. The CDR3 length is 16 residues. CDR1 is SGHNT and CDR2 is YYREEE in the germline V gene (reference sequence). Trimming took 1 base from V and 0 from J, leaving 12 bases between them. CDR3 nucleotides: TGTGCCAGCAGCTTGAAAGTAGCGGCTAGCACAGATACGCAGTATTTT. This gives the protein CASSLKVAASTDTQYF.

This clone has only a few counts. In DNA, the CDR3 is TGTGCCAGCAGCTCAGGACAGGGGGCTCGGGAGACCCAGTACTTC. Protein: CASSSGQGARETQYF. This chain joins TRBV7-9 and TRBJ2-5; 11 nucleotides match TRBD1. The CDR3 has 15 residues. V trimming: 4 bases; J trimming: 5 bases; junction bases outside the gene matches: 6. CDR1 and CDR2 (germline): SEHNR, FQNEAQ (reference sequence). The variable domain in full, completed from reference TRBV7-9 and TRBJ2-5, reads DTGVSQNPRHKITKRGQNVTFRCDPISEHNRLYWYRQTLGQGPEFLTYFQNEAQLEKSRLLSDRFSAERPKGSFSTLEIQRTEQGDSAMYLCASSSGQGARETQYFGPGTRLLVL.

This clone was recorded a few times. The chain couples TRBV28 to TRBJ2-3; D remains unclear. Germline V gene data show CDR1 as MDHEN and CDR2 as SYDVKM. The ends were cut back, 5 bases at V and 2 bases at J, with 5 bases in the middle. This CDR3 region has 12 residues. The CDR3 protein is CASSPVTDTQYF. CDR3 nucleotides: TGTGCCAGCAGTCCCGTCACAGATACGCAGTATTTT.

CDR3 sequence reads: CASSREQGAVEQFF. CDR3 DNA sequence: TGTGCCAGCAGCCGCGAACAGGGGGCGGTTGAGCAGTTCTTC. The chain is built from TRBV5-4 and TRBJ2-1; 9 positions match TRBD1. Germline assignment: CDR1 SGHNT and CDR2 YYREEE (reference sequence). The V gene end was trimmed by 4 bases and the J gene end by 9 bases; junction bases not matched to a gene: 8. The CDR3 is 14 residues long.

This clone was picked up a small number of times. The chain has TRBV28 and TRBJ1-5; no reliable D call. The CDR3 length is 17 residues. Deletions cut 7 bases from V and 0 bases from J, with 19 bases between. Germline CDR1 MDHEN, CDR2 SYDVKM. The CDR3 is CASTGGIAVYSNQPQHF. In nucleotides, the CDR3 is TGTGCCAGCACGGGAGGTATCGCAGTTTATAGCAATCAGCCCCAGCATTTT.

In this sample, this clone turned up a few times. The J gene is TRBJ2-1, the V gene TRBV14; possibly TRBD2 for D (6 bases). Trimming removed 0 bases at V and 9 bases at J, with 9 bases between. CDR1 and CDR2 (germline): SGHDN, FVKESK. The CDR3 runs to 13 residues. CDR3 amino acids: CASSQDWRGEQFF. The CDR3 DNA reads TGTGCCAGCAGCCAAGATTGGCGGGGTGAGCAGTTCTTC.